This T cell receptor beta chain comes out of a study of cytomegalovirus exposure and HLA in healthy donors listed by TCRdb under 2017. About the investigation overall: In an earlier analysis of under 750 of the donors, less than 350 Gb of sequence data and 95 million to 130 million unique TCR beta sequences from roughly 200 million T cells were reported. Around 330 gigabases of sequencing data and about 92 million unique TCR sequences made up an early release that covered approximately 700 HLA-typed donors. The genetic ancestry cluster associated with self-reported Caucasian donors included around 76% of the 350 to 500 genotyped donors. The study aimed to test whether cataloging public T cell receptors could reveal signatures of past pathogen exposure. The T cell repertoires of around 730 subjects were profiled by immunosequencing and related to cytomegalovirus serostatus. Besides the first cohort of 550 to 750 subjects, a separate validation cohort made up of over 100 different subjects was used. To predict cytomegalovirus infection status, the study combined high-throughput TCR immunosequencing, statistical association of individual TCRs with disease status, and machine learning. A later analysis re-analyzed previously published TCR beta repertoires from 666 donors and added high-resolution HLA genotyping to study TCR occurrence patterns. In the later analysis, no new phenotypic data were used to find candidate immune exposures; instead, reliance was placed on TCR beta sequences and their occurrence across donors. An earlier analysis of fewer than 750 of the donors used high-throughput TCR beta sequencing to judge whether each TCR beta V gene segment behaved as functional or pseudogenic. Donor age, sex, ethnicity and CMV serostatus were collected together with the repertoire data. Genome-wide SNP genotypes for about 65% of the 666 donors were used in a later genetic analysis, which treated that subset as a discovery cohort. Every discovery cohort repertoire had been produced on one sequencing platform. Class I and class II HLA loci were covered by the typing at four-digit resolution. Typing coverage varied by locus: roughly 620-640 donors for A, B, C, DRB1 and DQB1; more than 500 for DQA1; approximately 610 for DPA1; 400 to 480 for DPB1. Because of strong linkage in the cohort, a handful of DR-DQ haplotypes were treated as single units for association and clustering. On average, roughly 200,000 unique TCR beta nucleotide sequences were sequenced per donor among more than 350 genotyped donors of the cohort, with roughly a sixth of those sequences being non-productive.

V and J are truncated by 2 bases and 5 bases respectively, leaving an intervening sequence of 13 bases. CDR1 MNHNY and CDR2 SVGAGI were looked up in the germline V gene (reference sequence). The CDR3 contains 15 residues, cysteine and phenylalanine counted. The DNA shown is the 45-base CDR3, in frame from base 1. Findings and caveats that apply to the study as a whole: Specific HLA alleles were associated with around 18,000 TCR beta sequences at a false discovery rate of 0.05 in a later analysis. According to a later genetic analysis, donors in an Asian-associated ancestry cluster had fewer N-insertions in productive TCRs than the roughly 700-donor mean. Correlated functional status among segregating V segments might reflect linkage disequilibrium, but an unknown experimental factor could not be ruled out. A few of the identified cytomegalovirus-associated TCR beta chains were confirmed in vitro to be specific for cytomegalovirus antigens. Presence/absence analyses assumed roughly uniform sequencing depth across donors, an assumption that may not hold. When HLA alleles, especially DR and DQ, strongly co-occurred, TCR associations were difficult to assign to individual alleles. The earlier analysis of nearly 600 of the donors excluded 15 to 20 rarely observed V segments, including chromosome 9 orphons, because counts were too low. In this cohort, only TCR beta chains were sequenced, and detectable features were limited by the absence of alpha or paired-chain data. Because HLA typing was missing for some donors at each locus, association tests included only the typed subset. Most CMV-associated TCR beta chains appeared to be HLA-restricted in a later analysis, and the HLA associations seemed to be driven largely by CMV exposure. A later analysis found that HLA-associated TCR beta chains were more clonally expanded and had lower generation probabilities than equally common non-associated chains. Most TCR sequences were seen in very few donors, while some public TCRs were found in many individuals. In both the original and validation cohorts, the classifier was reported to diagnose cytomegalovirus status with high specificity and sensitivity. A cluster of highly shared sequence variants was judged likely to be a technical artifact of the sequencing pipeline. The only immune exposure information available for the cohort was CMV serostatus. A further reported finding was that TCR beta sequences accurately predicted the HLA-A and HLA-B alleles for most subjects in the first cohort. According to a later analysis, parvovirus B19, influenza, CMV and Epstein-Barr virus appeared linked to several top co-occurrence clusters. In an earlier analysis of about 600 of the donors, most TCR beta V segments appeared in productive rearrangements about 87% or about 30% of the time, broadly matching IMGT annotations. The study gave a list of more than 150 TCR beta chains associated with cytomegalovirus. The authors suggested that the approach could potentially be generalized to other disease states and immunological phenotypes. A later genetic analysis associated a missense DCLRE1C variant with V-gene and J-gene trimming of TCR beta chains, and an independent cohort replicated the association. In a later analysis, TCR association rates were found to vary across HLA loci, with the most associated TCRs seen for DRB1 alleles and the fewest for HLA-C alleles. The 87-base-pair reads could not distinguish some IMGT-functional V segments, including TRBV6-2 and TRBV6-3, so those segments were excluded.

The cohort consisted of 650 to 850 healthy bone marrow donors. All cohort members were sampled while nominally healthy, although unrecorded immune exposures were likely present. The donor tested CMV seronegative and was one of the 352 seronegative cohort members. Every donor gave a peripheral blood sample, and the peripheral blood mononuclear cells from that sample were used for TCR beta sequencing. Genomic DNA extraction from the blood cell samples was performed with the Qiagen DNeasy Blood Extraction Kit. Library preparation used the immunoSEQ multiplex PCR assay. A mixture of 60 forward primers for TCR Vbeta segments and 13 reverse primers for TCR Jbeta segments was used in the multiplex PCR. A multiplex PCR assay on genomic DNA amplified the CDR3 region of rearranged TCR beta genes. The Illumina HiSeq System was used to sequence the amplified TCR beta libraries as 87-base-pair reads. Concerning the study's data processing: A later analysis counted about 82 million unique TCR beta chains across the 550 to 750 repertoires, and roughly 9.9 million of these chains were shared by at least two donors. A nearest-neighbor algorithm error-corrected the raw reads and collapsed the reads into unique sequences, merging closely related sequences to remove PCR and sequencing errors. To assign V, D and J gene segments, CDR3 sequences were aligned to IMGT reference sequences. For a sequence to be retained, a match of at least six nucleotides was required to both a V gene segment and a J gene segment. Rearrangements were called productive when the CDR3 lacked stop codons and stayed in frame with V and J; all others were non-productive. Following IMGT convention, CDR3 was defined as the stretch from the second conserved V-encoded cysteine to the conserved J-encoded phenylalanine. The earlier analysis of a few hundred of the donors excluded any sequence lacking an unambiguous match to a single V gene segment. An earlier analysis of roughly 590 of the donors called V segments functional above 56.7% productive rearrangements and segregating when the between-donor standard deviation exceeded 5%. A statistical classification framework was developed to diagnose cytomegalovirus status using the catalog of TCR beta chain sequences. In a later analysis, TCR nucleotide sequences were compared against IMGT/GENE-DB human TR gene sequences so that V and J genes could be assigned. A later analysis assigned CDR3 sequences and most-parsimonious VDJ recombination scenarios with the TCRdist pipeline. In a later analysis, each TCR beta chain was defined by its CDR3 amino acid sequence together with its V-gene family, and reads without a unique V-gene family were excluded. A later analysis removed roughly 590 highly shared, low-generation-probability nucleotide sequences to deal with suspected cross-contamination and a sequencing artifact. In a later analysis, a clonal expansion index was calculated for each public chain from normalized within-repertoire ranks of inferred template counts. In a later analysis, generation probabilities were computed using a VDJ recombination model fitted to out-of-frame rearrangements, and the results were checked against IGoR. Hypergeometric tests were used in a later analysis to score TCR-TCR, TCR-HLA and TCR-CMV co-occurrence, with a repertoire-size bias correction applied to the TCR pairs. False discovery rates were estimated in a later analysis by permuting HLA or CMV assignments 20 times. In a later analysis, co-occurring TCRs were grouped using DBSCAN, and TCRdist sequence similarity was added for clustering within HLA-allele-positive subsets. For co-occurrence clustering, repertoires with fewer than 30,000 or more than 120,000 public chains were excluded, along with about five repertoires with anomalous nucleotide sharing. TCRdb limited this immuneACCESS table to in-frame rearrangements with V and J called. A share of clones is missing; checked studies link under half to unresolved V genes, and the rest is unexplained. The V and J calls and clone size come from that table; D and trimming were worked out from the DNA. The sample profile shows about 90,000 clones; 70% to 80% of them were found once. Over 0.5% of the sample rests with the top ten.

Notes on this clone: Its antigen remains unidentified. Base quality data are lacking; no much larger clone is found one base away.

The receptor was isolated from a man aged 25-40 years in good health and CMV-seronegative. The rearrangement combines TRBV6-6 with TRBJ1-5, with a weak D call of TRBD1 (6 bases match). Sequencing used PBMCs. CDR3 sequence: CASSYGNRAHQPQHF. The DNA sequence is as follows: TGTGCCAGCAGTTACGGTAACAGGGCCCATCAGCCCCAGCATTTT.